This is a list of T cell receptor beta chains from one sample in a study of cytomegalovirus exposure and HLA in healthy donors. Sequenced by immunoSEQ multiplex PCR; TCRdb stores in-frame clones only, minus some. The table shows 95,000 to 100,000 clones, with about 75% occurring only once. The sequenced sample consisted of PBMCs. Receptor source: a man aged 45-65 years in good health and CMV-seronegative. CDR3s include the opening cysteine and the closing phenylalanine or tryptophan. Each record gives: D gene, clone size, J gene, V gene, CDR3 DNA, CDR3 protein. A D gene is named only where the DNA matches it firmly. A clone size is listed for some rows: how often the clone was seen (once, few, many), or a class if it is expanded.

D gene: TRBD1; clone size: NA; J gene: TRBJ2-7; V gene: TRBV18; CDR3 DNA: TGTGCCAGCTCACCGGGACAGGTTGTCCCCTACGAGCAGTACTTC; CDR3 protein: CASSPGQVVPYEQYF
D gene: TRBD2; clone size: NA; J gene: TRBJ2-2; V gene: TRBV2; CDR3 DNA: TGTGCCAGCAACAGGCTAGCGGGGGCCAGGGGGACCGGGGAGCTGTTTTTT; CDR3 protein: CASNRLAGARGTGELFF
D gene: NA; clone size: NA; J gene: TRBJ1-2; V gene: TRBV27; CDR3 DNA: TGTGCCAGCAGTTTAAAAGGGGGCTATGGCTACACCTTC; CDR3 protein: CASSLKGGYGYTF
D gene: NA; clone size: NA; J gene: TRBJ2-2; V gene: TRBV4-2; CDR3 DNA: TGTGCCAGCAGCCAAGCTGCCCAGTCCCCCGGGGAGCTGTTTTTT; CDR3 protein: CASSQAAQSPGELFF
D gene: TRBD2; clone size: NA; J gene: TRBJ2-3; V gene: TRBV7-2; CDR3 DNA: TGTGCCAGCAGCTTAGCGGGAGGGCCCTTCCGGACAGATACGCAGTATTTT; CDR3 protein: CASSLAGGPFRTDTQYF
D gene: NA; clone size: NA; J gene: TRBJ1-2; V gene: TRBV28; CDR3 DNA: TGTGCCAGCAGTTCCTCTGGCGGAGGCACACTAGCTAACTATGGCTACACCTTC; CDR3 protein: CASSSSGGGTLANYGYTF
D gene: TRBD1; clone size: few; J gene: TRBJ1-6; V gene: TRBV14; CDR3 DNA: TGTGCCAGCAGCCACAAAGACAGGGGAGGGTCACCCCTCCACTTT; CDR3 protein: CASSHKDRGGSPLHF
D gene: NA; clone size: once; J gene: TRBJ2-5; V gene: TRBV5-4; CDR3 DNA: TGTGCCAGCAGCGGAGAAAGACAGGGAGGAGAGACCCAGTACTTC; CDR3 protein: CASSGERQGGETQYF
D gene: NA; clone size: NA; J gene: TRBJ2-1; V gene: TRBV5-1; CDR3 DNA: TGCGCCAGCAGCTTGGTGGTAGGTAGGGGCGCAAATGAGCAGTTCTTC; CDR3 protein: CASSLVVGRGANEQFF
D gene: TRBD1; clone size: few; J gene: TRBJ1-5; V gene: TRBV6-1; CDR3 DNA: TGTGCCAGCAGTGGGACAGGGAATCAGCCCCAGCATTTT; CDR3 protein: CASSGTGNQPQHF
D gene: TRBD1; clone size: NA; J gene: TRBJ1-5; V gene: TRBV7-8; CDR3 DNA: TGTGCCAGCAGCCTCGGACAGGCCAATCAGCCCCAGCATTTT; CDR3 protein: CASSLGQANQPQHF
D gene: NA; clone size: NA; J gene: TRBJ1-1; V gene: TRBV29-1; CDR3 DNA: TGCAGCGTCCTCGGGGGGGGCGGCACTGAAGCTTTCTTT; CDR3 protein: CSVLGGGGTEAFF
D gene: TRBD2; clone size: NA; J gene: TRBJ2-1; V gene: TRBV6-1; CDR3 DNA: TGTGCCAGCAGTGGACTAGCGGGAGGACACAATGAGCAGTTCTTC; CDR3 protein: CASSGLAGGHNEQFF
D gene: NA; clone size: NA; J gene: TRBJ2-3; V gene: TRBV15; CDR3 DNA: TGTGCCACCAGCAGAGCAGGGAAAAGCACAGATACGCAGTATTTT; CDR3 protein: CATSRAGKSTDTQYF
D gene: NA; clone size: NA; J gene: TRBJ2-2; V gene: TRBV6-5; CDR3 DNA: TGTGCCAGCAGTTCCTCTCCCTCCGGGGAGCTGTTTTTT; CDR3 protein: CASSSSPSGELFF
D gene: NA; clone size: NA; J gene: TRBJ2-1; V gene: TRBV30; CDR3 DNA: TGTGCCTGGAGTGTCTCCCTTGAGCAGTTCTTC; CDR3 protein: CAWSVSLEQFF
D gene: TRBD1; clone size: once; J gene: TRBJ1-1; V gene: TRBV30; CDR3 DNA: TGTGCCTGGACCCTAGGGACAGGGTTATTTGAAGCTTTCTTT; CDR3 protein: CAWTLGTGLFEAFF
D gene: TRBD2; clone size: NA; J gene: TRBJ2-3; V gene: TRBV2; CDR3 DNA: TGTGCCAGCCGGGCTAGCGGGGGATACACAGATACGCAGTATTTT; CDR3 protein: CASRASGGYTDTQYF
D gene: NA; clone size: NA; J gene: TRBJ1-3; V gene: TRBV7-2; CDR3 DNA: TGTGCCAGCAGCTTATCCCGGGGGGGCACCATATATTTT; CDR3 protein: CASSLSRGGTIYF
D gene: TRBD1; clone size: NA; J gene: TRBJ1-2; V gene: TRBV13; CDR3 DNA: TGTGCCAGCAGCTTAGGTTCGGGACAGGGGATTGGAGGCTACACCTTC; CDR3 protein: CASSLGSGQGIGGYTF
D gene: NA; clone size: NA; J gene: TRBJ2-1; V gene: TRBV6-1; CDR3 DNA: TGTGCCAGCAGGACCGGGACTCCGGATGAGCAGTTCTTC; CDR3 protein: CASRTGTPDEQFF
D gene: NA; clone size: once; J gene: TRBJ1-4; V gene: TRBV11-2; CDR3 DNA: TGTGCCAGCAGCGCGCCGGGAGCAACTAATGAAAAACTGTTTTTT; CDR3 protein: CASSAPGATNEKLFF
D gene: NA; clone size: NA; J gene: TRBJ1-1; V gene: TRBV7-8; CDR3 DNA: TGTGCCAGCAGCTTAGGGCAGTTGGTTGAAGCTTTCTTT; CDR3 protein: CASSLGQLVEAFF
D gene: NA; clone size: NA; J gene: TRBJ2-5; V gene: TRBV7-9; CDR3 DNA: TGTGCCAGCAGCCAACAGGGTACGGAGACCCAGTACTTC; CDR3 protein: CASSQQGTETQYF
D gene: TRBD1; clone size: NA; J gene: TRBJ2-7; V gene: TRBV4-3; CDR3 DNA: TGCGCCAGCAGCCAATTAACAGGGGACACCTACGAGCAGTACTTC; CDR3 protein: CASSQLTGDTYEQYF
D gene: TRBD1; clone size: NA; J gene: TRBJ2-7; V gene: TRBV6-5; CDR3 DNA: TGTGCCACCGTAGGGACAGGGGGAAACGAGCAGTACTTC; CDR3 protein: CATVGTGGNEQYF
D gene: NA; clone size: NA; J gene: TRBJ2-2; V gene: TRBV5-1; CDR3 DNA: TGCGCCAGCAGCTTGACAGGGTTTGCCGGGGAGCTGTTTTTT; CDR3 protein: CASSLTGFAGELFF
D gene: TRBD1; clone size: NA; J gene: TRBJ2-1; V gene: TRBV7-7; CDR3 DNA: TGTGCCAGCAGTACCGGGACAGTCTCCTACAATGAGCAGTTCTTC; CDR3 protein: CASSTGTVSYNEQFF
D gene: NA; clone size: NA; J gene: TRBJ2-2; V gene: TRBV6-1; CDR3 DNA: TGTGCCAGCAGTGAAGGGCCCGGGGAGCTGTTTTTT; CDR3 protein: CASSEGPGELFF
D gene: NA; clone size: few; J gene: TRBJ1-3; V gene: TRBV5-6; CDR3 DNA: TGTGCCAGCAGCTCCCTAAACGGAGACACCATATATTTT; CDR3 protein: CASSSLNGDTIYF
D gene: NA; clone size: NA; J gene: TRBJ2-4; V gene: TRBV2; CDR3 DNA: TGTGCCAGCAGTGAACAGGTAGCCAAAAACATTCAGTACTTC; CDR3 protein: CASSEQVAKNIQYF
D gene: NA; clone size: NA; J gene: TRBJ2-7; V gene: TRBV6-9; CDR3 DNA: TGTGCCAGCACCCCTCCCCAGTACTTC; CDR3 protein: CASTPPQYF
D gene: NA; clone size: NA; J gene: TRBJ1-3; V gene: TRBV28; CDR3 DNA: TGTGCCAGCAGTTTCCCTACCCTTCGACAGAACTCTGGAAACACCATATATTTT; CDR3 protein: CASSFPTLRQNSGNTIYF
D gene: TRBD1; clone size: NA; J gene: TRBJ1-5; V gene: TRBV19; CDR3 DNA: TGTGCCAGTAGTATATGGGACAGGGGCAATCAGCCCCAGCATTTT; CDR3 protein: CASSIWDRGNQPQHF
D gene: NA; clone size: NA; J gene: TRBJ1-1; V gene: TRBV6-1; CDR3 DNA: TGTGCCAGCAGGCCCGGGACTCATCCTGTGGGTGAAGCTTTCTTT; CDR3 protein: CASRPGTHPVGEAFF
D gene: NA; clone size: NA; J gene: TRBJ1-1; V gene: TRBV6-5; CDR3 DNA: TGTGCCAGCAGTTACTCGAGGAACACTGAAGCTTTCTTT; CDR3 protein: CASSYSRNTEAFF
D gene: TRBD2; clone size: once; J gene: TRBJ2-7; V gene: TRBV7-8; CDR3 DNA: TGTGCCAGCACCGGGACTAGCGGCTCCTACGAGCAGTACTTC; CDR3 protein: CASTGTSGSYEQYF
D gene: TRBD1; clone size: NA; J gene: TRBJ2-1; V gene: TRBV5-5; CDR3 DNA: TGTGCCAGCAGCCCCCTTACAGGACAGGGCAATGAGCAGTTCTTC; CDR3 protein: CASSPLTGQGNEQFF
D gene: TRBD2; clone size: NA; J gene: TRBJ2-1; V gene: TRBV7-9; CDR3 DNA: TGTGCCAGCAGCTTCCAGCGGGAGGAAGGTGAGCAGTTCTTC; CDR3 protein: CASSFQREEGEQFF
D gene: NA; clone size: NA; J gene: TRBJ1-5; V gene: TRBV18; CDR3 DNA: TGTGCCAGCTCACCAGCGGGCTTGGGCAATCAGCCCCAGCATTTT; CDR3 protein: CASSPAGLGNQPQHF